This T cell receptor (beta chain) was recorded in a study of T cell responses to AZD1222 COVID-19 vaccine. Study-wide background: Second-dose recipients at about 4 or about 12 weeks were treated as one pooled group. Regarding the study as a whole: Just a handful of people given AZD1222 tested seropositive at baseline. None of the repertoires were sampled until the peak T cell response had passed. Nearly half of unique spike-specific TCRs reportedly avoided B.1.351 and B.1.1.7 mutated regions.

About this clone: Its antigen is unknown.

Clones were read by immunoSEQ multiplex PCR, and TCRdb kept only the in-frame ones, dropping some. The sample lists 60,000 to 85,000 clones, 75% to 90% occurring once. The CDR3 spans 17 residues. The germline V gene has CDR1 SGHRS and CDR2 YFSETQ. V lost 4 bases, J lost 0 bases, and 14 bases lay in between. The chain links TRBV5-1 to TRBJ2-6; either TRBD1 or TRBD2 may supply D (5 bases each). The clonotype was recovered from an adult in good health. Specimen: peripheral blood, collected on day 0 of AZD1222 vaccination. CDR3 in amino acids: CASSGRDRSSGANVLTF. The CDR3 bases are TGCGCCAGCAGCGGCCGGGACCGGAGCTCTGGGGCCAACGTCCTGACTTTC.